The 16 T cell receptor beta chains below were found in one sample sequenced in a study of OX40 agonist ivuxolimab in advanced cancers. TCRdb's copy holds only in-frame clones and misses some; the assay was immunoSEQ multiplex PCR. The sample records about 89,000 clones, roughly 93% being singletons. The sequencing here drew on CD4+ or CD8+ T cells sorted from blood, taken in a trial of the OX40 agonist ivuxolimab. The receptors were sampled from an adult with an advanced solid tumor such as melanoma, head and neck, liver or kidney cancer.

V is TRBV5-1 and J is TRBJ2-3; 13 bases fit TRBD2. The CDR3 is made up of 18 amino acids. V gave up 5 bases and J gave up 1 base; unmatched junction bases: 10. From germline, CDR1 is SGHRS and CDR2 YFSETQ. The CDR3 is CASSASGLAGAGTDTQYF. CDR3 DNA sequence: TGCGCCAGCAGTGCTTCTGGACTAGCGGGAGCAGGCACAGATACGCAGTATTTT.

This chain joins TRBV6-1 and TRBJ2-7; 7 nucleotides match TRBD1. The J segment lost 5 bases and the V segment lost 6 bases, leaving 4 bases of the junction unmatched. The CDR3 extends over 12 amino acids. Germline-derived CDR1 and CDR2 are MNHNS and SASEGT. The CDR3: CASSRGIDEQYF. In DNA form, the CDR3 reads TGTGCCAGCAGCAGGGGGATCGACGAGCAGTACTTC.

Concerning this clone: The sample has other DNA sequences that encode this CDR3 too. CDR3 sequence: CASSLVGTAYEQYF. The CDR3 DNA follows: TGCGCCAGCAGCTTGGTAGGGACGGCCTACGAGCAGTACTTC. The chain links TRBV5-1 to TRBJ2-7, with D tentatively TRBD1 or TRBD2 (5 bases each). The V gene lost 0 bases and the J gene lost 2 bases, with 9 bases spanning the gap. Per the germline V gene, CDR1 is SGHRS and CDR2 is YFSETQ. This CDR3 is 14 amino acids long.

Only one count was recorded for this clone. The CDR3 is CASSEMVVPTDTQYF. As DNA, the CDR3 is TGTGCCAGCAGTGAAATGGTTGTCCCCACAGATACGCAGTATTTT. V usage is TRBV2 and J usage is TRBJ2-3; D is uncertain. Trimming shortened V by 2 bases and J by 2 bases, and 11 bases separated the two germline ends. CDR3 length equals 15 residues. Germline V CDR1 and CDR2: SNHLY, FYNNEI.

The chain recombines TRBV6-4 with TRBJ2-3; D may be TRBD1 (5 bases). CDR3 length: 14 amino acids. Germline V CDR1 and CDR2: MRHNA, SNTAGT. V lost 2 bases, J lost 2 bases, and 8 bases lay in between. CDR3 sequence: CASSDDSYTDTQYF. The CDR3 DNA reads TGTGCCAGCAGTGACGACAGTTACACAGATACGCAGTATTTT.

The rearrangement uses TRBV5-4 and TRBJ1-1, with 7 nucleotides matching TRBD1. The V gene end was trimmed by 7 bases and the J gene end by 4 bases; junction bases not matched to a gene: 10. The V gene's germline CDR1 is SGHNT and CDR2 YYREEE (reference sequence). CDR3 size: 14 residues. CDR3 residues: CASRKFDRATEAFF. CDR3 in DNA: TGTGCCAGCCGCAAGTTCGACAGGGCCACTGAAGCTTTCTTT.

The rearrangement links TRBV27 to TRBJ1-4; D unresolved. Trimming left V 1 base short and J 3 bases short, with 3 bases between. Looked up from germline, CDR1 is MNHEY and CDR2 is SMNVEV (reference sequence). The CDR3 is 13 amino acids. CDR3 amino acids: CASSLWANEKLFF. As DNA, the CDR3 is TGTGCCAGCAGTTTATGGGCTAATGAAAAACTGTTTTTT.

The V gene is TRBV6-1, the J gene TRBJ2-1; 8 nucleotides agree with TRBD2. The CDR3 extends over 14 amino acids. The J segment lost 5 bases and the V segment lost 6 bases, leaving 6 bases of the junction unmatched. Germline V CDR1 and CDR2: MNHNS, SASEGT. The DNA of the CDR3 is TGTGCCAGCAGGGGACTAGAAAGAAACAATGAGCAGTTCTTC. This codes for CASRGLERNNEQFF.

The CDR3 loop reads CASSYLGRGPSYEQYF. CDR3 sequence (DNA): TGTGCCAGCAGTTACCTCGGACGAGGGCCCTCCTACGAGCAGTACTTC. This sequence joins TRBV6-6 and TRBJ2-7, with D possibly TRBD2 on 5 matching bases. This CDR3 contains 16 residues. The V end was cut by 2 bases, the J end by 0 bases, with 14 bases between. Germline CDR1 is MNHNY and CDR2 is SVGAGI (reference sequence).

This clone showed up just a few times. The chain carries TRBV27 and TRBJ1-5; 9 bases are shared with TRBD1. This CDR3 comprises 14 residues. J lost 7 bases, V lost 6 bases, and 7 bases had no gene match. Germline-derived CDR1 and CDR2 are MNHEY and SMNVEV (reference sequence). The chain's CDR3 is CASRRDREGQPQHF. CDR3 DNA sequence: TGTGCCAGCAGACGGGACAGGGAAGGCCAGCCCCAGCATTTT.

The chain recombines TRBV5-4 with TRBJ1-4; D may be TRBD1 (6 bases). CDR3 length: 15 amino acids. CDR1 is SGHNT, CDR2 YYREEE, per germline (reference sequence). Trimming took 2 bases from V and 7 from J, leaving 15 bases between them. CDR3 DNA sequence: TGTGCCAGCAGCTTCCCCACCGAGGGGGGTGAAAAACTGTTTTTT. Its translation is CASSFPTEGGEKLFF.

CDR3 DNA: TGCGCCAGCAGCTTGCCTAGCGGGAGGGCCGATGAGACCCAGTACTTC. Its protein is CASSLPSGRADETQYF. The chain links TRBV5-1 to TRBJ2-5; 12 bases are shared with TRBD2. The germline CDR1 and CDR2 sequences are SGHRS and YFSETQ. This CDR3 is built from 16 residues. V lost 1 base, J lost 5 bases, and 6 bases stayed unmatched.

The CDR3 here is CASSSDSGQGEKLFF. In nucleotides, the CDR3 is TGCGCCAGCAGCTCGGATTCAGGGCAGGGCGAAAAACTGTTTTTT. The rearrangement uses TRBV5-1 and TRBJ1-4; perhaps TRBD1 as D (5 bases). Trimming cost V 3 bases and J 8 bases, with 17 bases left between them. The CDR3 contains 15 residues. Germline CDR1 SGHRS, CDR2 YFSETQ.

The chain couples TRBV6-1 to TRBJ2-7; either TRBD1 or TRBD2 may supply D (5 bases each). The germline V gene encodes CDR1 MNHNS and CDR2 SASEGT. V dropped 4 bases and J dropped 0 bases, with 13 bases sitting between them. The CDR3 consists of 15 residues. The CDR3 sequence is CASSGLGGSSYEQYF. CDR3 in DNA: TGTGCCAGCAGTGGTCTTGGGGGTTCCTCCTACGAGCAGTACTTC.

V and J are TRBV10-3 and TRBJ2-7, with 8 bases matching TRBD2. This CDR3 is 13 amino acids long. Germline CDR1 is ENHRY and CDR2 is SYGVKD. With V trimmed by 7 bases and J by 6 bases, 8 bases remained unmatched. CDR3 bases: TGTGCCATCACCGACCGGGGGGGCAGCGAGCAGTACTTC. It translates to CAITDRGGSEQYF.

This chain links TRBV5-1 with TRBJ2-7, with TRBD1 identical over 8 bases. Germline-derived CDR1 and CDR2 are SGHRS and YFSETQ. V was clipped by 4 bases and J by 4 bases; unmatched bases: 7. The length of the CDR3 is 14 residues. The CDR3: CASSADRVGYEQYF. The CDR3 DNA reads TGCGCCAGCAGCGCGGACAGGGTTGGTTACGAGCAGTACTTC.